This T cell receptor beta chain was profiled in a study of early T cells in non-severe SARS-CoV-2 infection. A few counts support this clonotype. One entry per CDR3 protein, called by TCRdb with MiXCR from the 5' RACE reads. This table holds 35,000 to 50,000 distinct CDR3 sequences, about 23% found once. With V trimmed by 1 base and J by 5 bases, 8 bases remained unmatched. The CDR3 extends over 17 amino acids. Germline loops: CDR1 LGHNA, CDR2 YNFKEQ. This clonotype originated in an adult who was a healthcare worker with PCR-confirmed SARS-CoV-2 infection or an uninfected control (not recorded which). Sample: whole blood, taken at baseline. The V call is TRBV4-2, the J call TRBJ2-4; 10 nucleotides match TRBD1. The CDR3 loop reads CASSQGSGQGPENIQYF. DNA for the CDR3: TGTGCCAGCAGCCAAGGATCGGGACAGGGGCCCGAAAACATTCAGTACTTC.